This T cell receptor (beta chain) appears in the sequencing data of a study of T cell repertoires in cytomegalovirus infection. Study as a whole: Based on public TCR beta signatures, there were indications of CMV infection and of a matching HLA type.

TCRdb independently ran MiXCR on the reads; one entry per CDR3 protein. Of 550,000 to 700,000 distinct CDR3 sequences listed, about 40% were seen once; the top ten hold about half. As for this clonotype: Its specificity is not known.

V dropped 5 bases and J dropped 7; count of bases not matched to a gene: 12. Germline assignment: CDR1 DFQATT and CDR2 SNEGSKA (reference sequence). CDR3 length equals 14 residues. The source material was cultured PBMCs, sampled from culture after CMV antigen stimulation. The sequence came from a human donor in good health (CMV status not recorded). Some clones in this sample may be carry-over from other donors' samples. The V call is TRBV20-1, the J call TRBJ2-7; 9 nucleotides match TRBD1. The CDR3 spells CSAFRQGEAKEQYF. The CDR3 DNA is TGCAGTGCTTTCAGACAGGGGGAGGCTAAAGAGCAGTACTTC.